This T cell receptor beta chain was identified during a study of blood T cell repertoires in COVID-19. The overall study: COVID-19 samples from acute and convalescent phases originated in the United States, Italy and Spain. Sources were T cells, B-cell-depleted T cells, or PBMCs; the material itself was cDNA or gDNA.

Enrollment of patients from Seattle took place during active infection, with longitudinal follow-up. Original processing notes: Reference gene primer amplification yielded estimated nucleated cell counts. Sequencing was performed with immunoSEQ multiplex PCR; in TCRdb, only in-frame clones are kept and a portion is missing. That table supplies the V and J calls and clone size; D and trimming were determined from the DNA. In the table there are about 200,000 clones, 94% of which are singletons. V lost 7 bases and J lost 7; bases outside the gene matches: 16. This CDR3 comprises 16 residues. Germline V gives CDR1 LNHDA, CDR2 SQIVND (reference sequence).

This sequence originates from a young man with COVID-19, enrolled during active disease. Sequences were obtained from peripheral blood. The rearrangement uses TRBV19 and TRBJ1-2; TRBD1 aligns across 9 bases. Here the CDR3 reads CASTPDRGDRVFGYTF. CDR3 DNA: TGTGCCAGTACTCCCGACCGCGGGGACAGGGTTTTTGGCTACACCTTC.